A selection of T cell receptor beta chains follows, all from one sample in a study of cytomegalovirus exposure and HLA in healthy donors. Only in-frame clones appear in the TCRdb table, and some are missing; sequencing was by immunoSEQ multiplex PCR. Seen here are 130,000 or so clones, around 80% observed once, and the top ten hold about 3.2%. Sequenced sample: PBMCs. The receptors stem from a man between 18 and 29 years old in good health and CMV-seropositive. Both conserved end residues are part of each CDR3. D genes are given only for firm matches. Some rows mark clone size as missing; the rest say once, few, many or name a class of expanded clone.

length	D	V	J	size	CDR3	DNA
17	TRBD2	TRBV5-1	TRBJ2-1	.	CASSLYTGGSPYNEQFF	TGCGCCAGCAGCTTGTATACGGGGGGGAGCCCCTACAATGAGCAGTTCTTC
14	.	TRBV28	TRBJ2-7	.	CASSSGEALLEQYF	TGTGCCAGCAGTTCGGGGGAAGCCCTTCTGGAGCAGTACTTC
10	.	TRBV29-1	TRBJ1-1	.	CSALSVEAFF	TGCAGCGCGCTTTCGGTTGAAGCTTTCTTT
13	TRBD2	TRBV7-2	TRBJ2-7	few	CASQSGGGSEQYF	TGTGCCAGCCAAAGCGGGGGCGGAAGCGAGCAGTACTTC
13	.	TRBV29-1	TRBJ2-3	.	CSVRLTSTDTQYF	TGCAGCGTACGACTTACTAGCACAGATACGCAGTATTTT
15	.	TRBV5-5	TRBJ1-4	.	CASSLVDSRIEKLFF	TGTGCCAGCAGCTTGGTGGACAGTAGAATCGAAAAACTGTTTTTT
15	TRBD2	TRBV13	TRBJ2-1	.	CASSLRGGRDNEQFF	TGTGCCAGCAGCTTGCGGGGCGGGAGGGACAATGAGCAGTTCTTC
14	TRBD1	TRBV19	TRBJ1-1	once	CASSISGGYTEAFF	TGTGCCAGTAGTATATCAGGGGGGTACACTGAAGCTTTCTTT
12	TRBD1	TRBV12-5	TRBJ1-2	.	CASGLAGGGYTF	TGTGCTAGTGGTTTGGCAGGGGGTGGCTACACCTTC
14	.	TRBV2	TRBJ1-1	.	CASSEVQTNTEAFF	TGTGCCAGCAGTGAAGTACAGACGAACACTGAAGCTTTCTTT
14	.	TRBV5-1	TRBJ1-1	.	CASTYGGDGTEAFF	TGCGCCAGCACCTATGGGGGGGATGGAACTGAAGCTTTCTTT
17	.	TRBV27	TRBJ1-4	.	CASSPIAPRATNEKLFF	TGTGCCAGCAGTCCCATCGCCCCGCGGGCAACTAATGAAAAACTGTTCTTT